This T cell receptor (beta chain) was recorded in a study of blood T cell repertoires in COVID-19. Study-wide background: Some COVID-19 samples were acute and others convalescent; all came from the United States, Italy and Spain.

The CDR3 runs 14 residues. From germline, CDR1 is SGHDT and CDR2 YYEEEE. V shed 2 bases, J shed 5 bases, and the junction held 2 bases outside the gene matches. Methods used by the authors: Using reference gene primer amplification, nucleated cell counts were estimated. The repertoire was sequenced with immunoSEQ multiplex PCR; TCRdb's copy has only in-frame clones and lacks some. V and J calls plus clone size are reproduced from that table; the DNA served to infer D and trimming. The sample has roughly 330,000 clones, more than 70% seen once; the top ten hold about 6%. The chain employs TRBV5-6 and TRBJ1-4, with 8 bases identical to TRBD1. Specimen: peripheral blood. This TCR derives from a man aged 18-30 years who had recovered from COVID-19. CDR3 nucleotides: TGTGCCAGCAGCTTCCGGGACAGGAATGAAAAACTGTTTTTT. Translated: CASSFRDRNEKLFF.